This T cell receptor (beta chain) was sequenced in a study of CD8 T cells in cerebrospinal fluid in Alzheimer's disease. This clonotype is called large based on its frequency. TCRdb reprocessed the 10x single-cell sequencing reads and stores each CDR3 protein as one record, lacking DNA. The table for this sample gives 1,100 or so distinct CDR3 sequences. The CDR3 consists of 14 residues. Looked up from germline, CDR1 is SGHRS and CDR2 is YFSETQ. A live/dead marker was used to sort live CSF cells for droplet sequencing. This TCR came from a human donor in good health. Sequencing was performed on cerebrospinal fluid. The chain couples TRBV5-1 to TRBJ2-3. The CDR3 sequence: CASREAGVMNTQYF.